This T cell receptor (beta chain) was documented in a study of blood T cell repertoires in COVID-19. On the study more broadly: The cDNA or gDNA used as material had been derived from T cells, B-cell-depleted T cells, or PBMCs.

Individuals aged roughly 18 to 100 years were recruited from some 26 US areas. Cohort 3 recovery required two negative PCRs, clearance, or symptom resolution. Data came from immunoSEQ multiplex PCR; TCRdb stores just in-frame clones and leaves some out. The data show 200,000 to 300,000 clones, about 89% seen once. The CDR3 loop spans 11 amino acids. The V gene's germline CDR1 is DFQATT and CDR2 SNEGSKA (reference sequence). Trimming pared 0 bases from V and 7 bases from J, leaving 4 bases between. To note about this clone: This sample also contains other DNA sequences that code for the same CDR3.

The receptor's source is a woman between 25 and 40 years old who had recovered from COVID-19. V usage is TRBV20-1 and J usage is TRBJ2-1; D not certain. Sequencing was performed on PBMCs or T cells enriched from blood (not recorded which). DNA of the CDR3: TGCAGTGCTAGAGATCAAAATGAGCAGTTCTTC. This gives the protein CSARDQNEQFF.